This T cell receptor (beta chain) is drawn from a study of CD8 T cells in Susac syndrome. With random hexamers, roughly 0.5 to 1 ug RNA was reverse transcribed. TCRdb independently ran MiXCR on the immunoSEQ multiplex PCR reads; one entry per CDR3 protein. The repertoire holds about 80,000 distinct CDR3 sequences, about 93% seen once, with roughly 0.5% in the top ten. V lost 8 bases to trimming and J lost 5 bases; unmatched junction nucleotides: 7. The CDR3 length is 14 residues. Whole-study results and caveats: The study acknowledged a relatively small number of individuals in its TCR sequencing and HLA analysis. There was no clonal expansion in the CD4+ T cell repertoires of Susac syndrome.

On this clonotype: The antigen is undetermined.

CD8+ and CD4+ T cells circulating in blood were sequenced for TCR beta. Sequenced input: CD4+ T cells from PBMCs. This chain joins TRBV12-3 or TRBV12-4 and TRBJ2-1; TRBD2 aligns across 9 bases. The sequence was collected from a human donor with Susac syndrome. The chain's CDR3 is CASDTTSGNNEQFF. The CDR3, as DNA: TGTGCCAGCGACACGACTAGCGGTAACAATGAGCAGTTCTTC.